A selection of T cell receptor beta chains follows, all from one sample in a study of blood T cell repertoires in COVID-19. Generated by immunoSEQ multiplex PCR, the TCRdb table keeps only in-frame clones and is missing some. The sample has approximately 270,000 clones, 75% to 90% seen once. Sample: PBMCs or T cells enriched from blood (not recorded which). The origin of the receptors is a woman in her 30s with acute COVID-19. Both conserved end residues are part of each CDR3. The order of the fields is CDR3 DNA, CDR3 protein, D gene, V gene, J gene, clone size. The D gene is left open where the match is weak. Only some rows state a clone size, as once, few, many or a class for expanded clones.

TGTGCCAGCAGCTTGACTAGCGGAACGACCTACGAGCAGTACTTC	CASSLTSGTTYEQYF	TRBD2	TRBV5-8	TRBJ2-7	few
TGTGCCAGCAGCTTAGCCCCGCCGGGAGCACCACTAGCCAAAAACATTCAGTACTTC	CASSLAPPGAPLAKNIQYF	NA	TRBV7-2	TRBJ2-4	NA
TGTGCCAGCAGCACCCTAGCGGGAGCTAGCACAGATACGCAGTATTTT	CASSTLAGASTDTQYF	TRBD2	TRBV7-6	TRBJ2-3	few
TGTGCCAGCAGTCCTCGACAGGGCAATCAGCCCCAGCATTTT	CASSPRQGNQPQHF	NA	TRBV27	TRBJ1-5	few
TGTGCCAGCAGCTTAACGATCGCTAGCGGGAGTACCGGGGAGCTGTTTTTT	CASSLTIASGSTGELFF	TRBD2	TRBV7-3	TRBJ2-2	NA
TGTGCCAGCAGTTACAGCGGGGGGCCTATGAACACTGAAGCTTTCTTT	CASSYSGGPMNTEAFF	NA	TRBV6-5	TRBJ1-1	NA
TGTGCTAGCAGCTTAGAACAGGGGGCTTGGAATGAGCAGTTCTTC	CASSLEQGAWNEQFF	TRBD1	TRBV7-7	TRBJ2-1	NA
TGTGCCAGCAGACCCTCCCCGACAGGGGCATACGAGCAGTACTTC	CASRPSPTGAYEQYF	TRBD1	TRBV27	TRBJ2-7	NA
TGTGCCACCAGTGACCCCGGGACTCCTCGAGACGGCTACACCTTC	CATSDPGTPRDGYTF	NA	TRBV24-1	TRBJ1-2	NA
TGCGCCAGCAGCCGGGGTGGTGTTCCTAGCACAGATACGCAGTATTTT	CASSRGGVPSTDTQYF	NA	TRBV5-1	TRBJ2-3	NA
TGTGCCATCAAAGAGACAATAGATTCACCCCTCCACTTT	CAIKETIDSPLHF	NA	TRBV10-3	TRBJ1-6	NA
TGTGCCAGCAGCGCCGAGGCCCTAGAAAGGAGAGTCACTAGTCCCCCGGATACGCAGTATTTT	CASSAEALERRVTSPPDTQYF	NA	TRBV21-1	TRBJ2-3	NA
TGTGCCAGCAAAAGTGGGAGAAACACCGGGGAGCTGTTTTTT	CASKSGRNTGELFF	NA	TRBV6-4	TRBJ2-2	NA
TGTGCCAGCAGGGAGACAGTTTCCTACGAGCAGTACTTC	CASRETVSYEQYF	NA	TRBV6-5	TRBJ2-7	once
TGTGCCACCAGTGATAATTTAGCGGTACACAATGAGCAGTTCTTC	CATSDNLAVHNEQFF	NA	TRBV24-1	TRBJ2-1	NA
TGTGCCAGCAGCTCGGACAGGGATTCACCCCTCCACTTT	CASSSDRDSPLHF	TRBD1	TRBV7-6	TRBJ1-6	NA
TGTGCCAGCAGCGCGGGCGGGAAAACAGATACGCAGTATTTT	CASSAGGKTDTQYF	NA	TRBV7-9	TRBJ2-3	NA
TGTGCCCTCGCCGGACTAGCGGGGAGCTCCTACAATGAGCAGTTCTTC	CALAGLAGSSYNEQFF	TRBD2	TRBV30	TRBJ2-1	NA
TGTGCCAGCAGCTTACTAGCTTACGAGCAGTACTTC	CASSLLAYEQYF	NA	TRBV5-6	TRBJ2-7	NA
TGTGCCAGCTCACCCTCCGCCCCTACAGGGATTGTTGGCTACACCTTC	CASSPSAPTGIVGYTF	NA	TRBV18	TRBJ1-2	NA
TGTGCCAGCAGTTATTCTAATGAGCAGTTCTTC	CASSYSNEQFF	NA	TRBV28	TRBJ2-1	NA
TGTGCCAGCAGCCCAGGATGGGACACTGAAGCTTTCTTT	CASSPGWDTEAFF	NA	TRBV5-4	TRBJ1-1	NA
TGCGCCAGCAGCCAAGAAGGACAAGATACGCAGTATTTT	CASSQEGQDTQYF	NA	TRBV4-1	TRBJ2-3	NA
TGTGCCTGGAGTGTATGGGGGGCAGGGGGAAGCAATCAGCCCCAGCATTTT	CAWSVWGAGGSNQPQHF	TRBD1	TRBV30	TRBJ1-5	NA
TGTGCCAGCAGCGTAGCTGGGGCAGGGAACGAGCAGTACTTC	CASSVAGAGNEQYF	NA	TRBV9	TRBJ2-7	NA
TGTGCCAGCAGCCAGGTGGGCGGAGGGGCGTCCTACGAGCAGTACTTC	CASSQVGGGASYEQYF	NA	TRBV3-1/TRBV3-2	TRBJ2-7	NA
TGTGCCAGCAGCTTAAGTAGCGGGACAGGGGGCTACGAGCAGTACTTC	CASSLSSGTGGYEQYF	TRBD1	TRBV7-3	TRBJ2-7	NA
TGTGCCAGCACCTCGACAGGGCACGGCTACACCTTC	CASTSTGHGYTF	TRBD1	TRBV27	TRBJ1-2	NA
TGTGCCATCACCACCACCCCAGGGGCTCTGGAGCCCCAGCATTTT	CAITTTPGALEPQHF	NA	TRBV28	TRBJ1-5	NA
TGTGCCAGCAGCTTGCAGGGGGCTGGAGAGGGAAACACCATATATTTT	CASSLQGAGEGNTIYF	TRBD1	TRBV2	TRBJ1-3	NA
TGTGCCAGCAGCACCCCTAGCGGGAAAGTGGATAATGAGCAGTTCTTC	CASSTPSGKVDNEQFF	TRBD2	TRBV7-9	TRBJ2-1	once
TGCGCCAGCAGTGAGTTACCCCCCGCGGGAGTTCTGGGCGAGCAGTACTTC	CASSELPPAGVLGEQYF	TRBD2	TRBV10-1	TRBJ2-7	few
TGTGCCAGCACAACGGGGGGGGAAACTGAAGCTTTCTTT	CASTTGGETEAFF	NA	TRBV28	TRBJ1-1	NA
TGTGCCAGCAGCTTGGCGGCGGGGTCTGGGGCCAACGTCCTGACTTTC	CASSLAAGSGANVLTF	NA	TRBV5-5	TRBJ2-6	NA
TGTGCCAGCAGTGAACTAGCGGGAGGGTACAATGAGCAGTTCTTC	CASSELAGGYNEQFF	TRBD2	TRBV6-1	TRBJ2-1	NA
TGTGCCAGCAGCCAGGGACTAGCCGGGGAGCTGTTTTTT	CASSQGLAGELFF	TRBD2	TRBV3-1/TRBV3-2	TRBJ2-2	NA
TGTGCCAGCAGGTACTACCTGGAGGACTACGAGCAGTACTTC	CASRYYLEDYEQYF	NA	TRBV2	TRBJ2-7	NA
TGTGCCAGCAGTGAGACAGGGGTTTCGGACACTGAAGCTTTCTTT	CASSETGVSDTEAFF	TRBD1	TRBV6-2/TRBV6-3	TRBJ1-1	NA
TGTGCCAGCAGTGTGGGGACAGGGAATGGCTACACCTTC	CASSVGTGNGYTF	TRBD1	TRBV6-1	TRBJ1-2	NA
TGTGCCAGCAGCTTAGACGAGCGGAAACCCTACAATGAGCAGTTCTTC	CASSLDERKPYNEQFF	NA	TRBV7-9	TRBJ2-1	NA
TGTGCCAGCAGCCAAGGGCCTTCCGCCCAGTACTTC	CASSQGPSAQYF	NA	TRBV3-1/TRBV3-2	TRBJ2-5	once
TGTGCCAGCAGTCACAGGGGTCAGAACACTGAAGCTTTCTTT	CASSHRGQNTEAFF	TRBD1	TRBV28	TRBJ1-1	NA
TGCGCCAGCAGCCAAGATCCGGTATCCTACAATGAGCAGTTCTTC	CASSQDPVSYNEQFF	NA	TRBV4-1	TRBJ2-1	NA
TGTGCCAGCTCCGGCAGGGCGGGAGGGCCCAATGAGCAGTTCTTC	CASSGRAGGPNEQFF	TRBD2	TRBV28	TRBJ2-1	few
TGCGCCAGCAGCCAAGTTAACTTGGTGAGCACAGATACGCAGTATTTT	CASSQVNLVSTDTQYF	NA	TRBV4-1	TRBJ2-3	many
TGTGCCAGCAGTAACGGAGGGTCCTACAATGAGCAGTTCTTC	CASSNGGSYNEQFF	NA	TRBV27	TRBJ2-1	NA
TGTGCCAGCAGTGAAGGAAGGGGGCTAGGAAACACCATATATTTT	CASSEGRGLGNTIYF	TRBD1	TRBV2	TRBJ1-3	NA
TGTGCCAGCAGCTTGCCAGGGGCGACCTACGAGCAGTACTTC	CASSLPGATYEQYF	NA	TRBV5-5	TRBJ2-7	NA
TGTGCCAGCAGCTTGGAAATTGGGACAGGGTTTAACACCATATATTTT	CASSLEIGTGFNTIYF	TRBD1	TRBV5-6	TRBJ1-3	once
TGTGCCAGCAGCTTGTTCCCTTCTAGCGGCGTCTACAATGAGCAGTTCTTC	CASSLFPSSGVYNEQFF	TRBD2	TRBV13	TRBJ2-1	NA
TGTGCCAGTAGTATAGGGCAGGCAGAGGGCTCCTACAATGAGCAGTTCTTC	CASSIGQAEGSYNEQFF	NA	TRBV19	TRBJ2-1	NA
TGTGCCAGCAGCTTATTCCGGTTAGAAAAACTGTTTTTT	CASSLFRLEKLFF	NA	TRBV7-2	TRBJ1-4	NA